The rows below give T cell receptor beta chains drawn from one sample of a study of radiotherapy plus CTLA-4 blockade in lung cancer. Generated by immunoSEQ multiplex PCR, the TCRdb table keeps only in-frame clones and is missing some. The repertoire has about 77,000 clones, roughly 70% of them found once; the top ten carry around 10%. This material consisted of peripheral blood, taken from a patient treated with radiotherapy plus ipilimumab. The receptor set was obtained from a human donor with non-small cell lung cancer whose response to radiotherapy plus ipilimumab could not be evaluated. Both conserved end residues are part of each CDR3. Clone size is given for some rows only: seen once, a few or many times, or a class if the clone is expanded.

v_gene: TRBV7-2
j_gene: TRBJ2-5
abundance: once
CDR3aa: CASSTRQDRGLYF

v_gene: TRBV7-9
j_gene: TRBJ1-5
abundance: many
CDR3aa: CASSPGGTDNQPQHF

v_gene: TRBV18
j_gene: TRBJ1-2
abundance: -
CDR3aa: CASSPRSGDGYTF

v_gene: TRBV7-7
j_gene: TRBJ2-1
abundance: -
CDR3aa: CASSPRTSGGTNEQFF

v_gene: TRBV5-1
j_gene: TRBJ2-3
abundance: -
CDR3aa: CASLSGVSTDTQYF

v_gene: TRBV19
j_gene: TRBJ2-2
abundance: -
CDR3aa: CASSINRNTGELFF

v_gene: TRBV2
j_gene: TRBJ2-3
abundance: -
CDR3aa: CASREGTVFLVTDTQYF

v_gene: TRBV7-9
j_gene: TRBJ1-1
abundance: -
CDR3aa: CASSLAGTEAFF

v_gene: TRBV7-2
j_gene: TRBJ2-7
abundance: once
CDR3aa: CASSLAPAATYEQYF

v_gene: TRBV28
j_gene: TRBJ1-1
abundance: -
CDR3aa: CASIENTEAFF

v_gene: TRBV18
j_gene: TRBJ1-1
abundance: many
CDR3aa: CASSPLLDARGVHTEAFF

v_gene: TRBV6-1
j_gene: TRBJ1-1
abundance: -
CDR3aa: CASSEGLAGEAFF

v_gene: TRBV9
j_gene: TRBJ2-4
abundance: -
CDR3aa: CASSPSGTYLNIQYF

v_gene: TRBV7-9
j_gene: TRBJ2-7
abundance: once
CDR3aa: CASSLGQLYEQYF

v_gene: TRBV7-3
j_gene: TRBJ2-6
abundance: -
CDR3aa: CASSLMGGRDVLTF

v_gene: TRBV7-8
j_gene: TRBJ2-2
abundance: -
CDR3aa: CASSLAGGENTGELFF

v_gene: TRBV5-1
j_gene: TRBJ2-6
abundance: -
CDR3aa: CASSPPLSGANVLTF

v_gene: TRBV11-1
j_gene: TRBJ2-3
abundance: -
CDR3aa: CASSLRVTSGGTDTQYF

v_gene: TRBV11-1
j_gene: TRBJ2-1
abundance: few
CDR3aa: CASSLNPSGKNEQFF

v_gene: TRBV18
j_gene: TRBJ1-1
abundance: -
CDR3aa: CASTYDRGYEAFF

v_gene: TRBV19
j_gene: TRBJ1-3
abundance: -
CDR3aa: CASTRGDFGNTIYF

v_gene: TRBV27
j_gene: TRBJ2-3
abundance: -
CDR3aa: CASSFSSTDTQYF

v_gene: TRBV9
j_gene: TRBJ2-7
abundance: -
CDR3aa: CASSVLGTPSYEQYF

v_gene: TRBV19
j_gene: TRBJ2-7
abundance: -
CDR3aa: CASSTRSGVPYYEQYF

v_gene: TRBV10-3
j_gene: TRBJ2-5
abundance: -
CDR3aa: CAISGYSRDRGEETQYF

v_gene: TRBV7-2
j_gene: TRBJ2-3
abundance: -
CDR3aa: CASTKMRLAGGSGTDTQYF

v_gene: TRBV27
j_gene: TRBJ2-7
abundance: -
CDR3aa: CASSLSGGNSYEQYF

v_gene: TRBV16
j_gene: TRBJ2-7
abundance: -
CDR3aa: CASSHPFEREGAYEQYF

v_gene: TRBV4-2
j_gene: TRBJ1-4
abundance: few
CDR3aa: CASSQVGGDNEKLFF

v_gene: TRBV9
j_gene: TRBJ1-1
abundance: once
CDR3aa: CASSLGTMNTEAFF

v_gene: TRBV4-1
j_gene: TRBJ1-3
abundance: -
CDR3aa: CASSRPGQDSGNTIYF

v_gene: TRBV28
j_gene: TRBJ1-1
abundance: -
CDR3aa: CASSLGDPAGGMNTEAFF

v_gene: TRBV5-1
j_gene: TRBJ2-6
abundance: -
CDR3aa: CASSFTGTGVTFSGANVLTF

v_gene: TRBV6-4
j_gene: TRBJ1-1
abundance: -
CDR3aa: CASSLGRGNTEAFF

v_gene: TRBV28
j_gene: TRBJ1-2
abundance: -
CDR3aa: CASSLGLLWEGYTF

v_gene: TRBV5-1
j_gene: TRBJ1-3
abundance: -
CDR3aa: CASSLVAGHSSGNTIYF

v_gene: TRBV25-1
j_gene: TRBJ1-1
abundance: -
CDR3aa: CASSESALNTEAFF

v_gene: TRBV5-6
j_gene: TRBJ2-5
abundance: -
CDR3aa: CASSLFGRGDETQYF

v_gene: TRBV5-5
j_gene: TRBJ1-2
abundance: many
CDR3aa: CASSFTPDLLDGYTF

v_gene: TRBV18
j_gene: TRBJ2-3
abundance: -
CDR3aa: CASSWGQGAADTQYF

v_gene: TRBV11-2
j_gene: TRBJ2-1
abundance: few
CDR3aa: CASSLVRDAYNEQFF

v_gene: TRBV5-1
j_gene: TRBJ2-1
abundance: -
CDR3aa: CASSRGQGRRGGYNEQFF

v_gene: TRBV18
j_gene: TRBJ1-1
abundance: -
CDR3aa: CASSPEQGRNTEAFF

v_gene: TRBV10-2
j_gene: TRBJ2-3
abundance: few
CDR3aa: CASSRGLAGGGDTQYF

v_gene: TRBV5-6
j_gene: TRBJ2-5
abundance: -
CDR3aa: CASSLGGQEAQYF

v_gene: TRBV5-1
j_gene: TRBJ2-7
abundance: few
CDR3aa: CASRASGSYEQYF

v_gene: TRBV6-6
j_gene: TRBJ1-2
abundance: -
CDR3aa: CASSYSARGDGYTF

v_gene: TRBV25-1
j_gene: TRBJ1-2
abundance: -
CDR3aa: CASSALQGLGYGYTF

v_gene: TRBV2
j_gene: TRBJ2-7
abundance: once
CDR3aa: CASSGGGLARCEQYF

v_gene: TRBV2
j_gene: TRBJ2-5
abundance: -
CDR3aa: CASRFAGVVETQYF

v_gene: TRBV12-5
j_gene: TRBJ1-4
abundance: once
CDR3aa: CASASGSVLQKLFF

v_gene: TRBV9
j_gene: TRBJ2-2
abundance: many
CDR3aa: CASSVAKSPELFF

v_gene: TRBV5-4
j_gene: TRBJ2-2
abundance: few
CDR3aa: CASSLGGLASRDTGELFF

v_gene: TRBV5-8
j_gene: TRBJ2-5
abundance: -
CDR3aa: CASSLPGGTREQYF

v_gene: TRBV2
j_gene: TRBJ2-1
abundance: -
CDR3aa: CASSSRGDYNEQFF

v_gene: TRBV6-5
j_gene: TRBJ1-5
abundance: -
CDR3aa: CASSYPGANQPQHF

v_gene: TRBV6-1
j_gene: TRBJ2-1
abundance: -
CDR3aa: CASSYTTGSYNEQFF

v_gene: TRBV10-3
j_gene: TRBJ1-1
abundance: many
CDR3aa: CAISVGTGNTEAFF

v_gene: TRBV28
j_gene: TRBJ2-3
abundance: -
CDR3aa: CASTSEQHTQYF